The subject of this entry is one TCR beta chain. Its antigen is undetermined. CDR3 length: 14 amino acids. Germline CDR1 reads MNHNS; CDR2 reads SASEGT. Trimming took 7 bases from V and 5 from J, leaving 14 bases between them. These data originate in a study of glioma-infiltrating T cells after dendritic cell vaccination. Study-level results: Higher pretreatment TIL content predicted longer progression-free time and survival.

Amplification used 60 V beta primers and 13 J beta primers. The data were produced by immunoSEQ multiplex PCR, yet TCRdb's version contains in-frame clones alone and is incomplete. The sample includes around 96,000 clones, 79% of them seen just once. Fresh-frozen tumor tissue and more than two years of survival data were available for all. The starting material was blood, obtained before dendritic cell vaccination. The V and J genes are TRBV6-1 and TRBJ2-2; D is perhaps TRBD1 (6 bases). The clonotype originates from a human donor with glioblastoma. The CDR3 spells CASTRVQGTGELFF. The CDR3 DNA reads TGTGCCAGCACCCGGGTCCAGGGGACCGGGGAGCTGTTTTTT.